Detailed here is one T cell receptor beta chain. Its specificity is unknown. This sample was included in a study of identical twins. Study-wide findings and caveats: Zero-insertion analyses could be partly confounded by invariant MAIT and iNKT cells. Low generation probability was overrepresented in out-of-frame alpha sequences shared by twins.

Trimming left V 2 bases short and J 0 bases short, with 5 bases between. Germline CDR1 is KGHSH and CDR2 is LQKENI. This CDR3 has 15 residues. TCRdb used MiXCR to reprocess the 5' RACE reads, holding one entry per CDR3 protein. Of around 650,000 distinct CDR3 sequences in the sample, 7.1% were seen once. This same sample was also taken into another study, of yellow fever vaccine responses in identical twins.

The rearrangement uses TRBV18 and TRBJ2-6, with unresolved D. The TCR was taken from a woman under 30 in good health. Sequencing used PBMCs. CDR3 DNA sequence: TGTGCCAGCTCACCATACAGCTCTGGGGCCAACGTCCTGACTTTC. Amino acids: CASSPYSSGANVLTF.